Listed below are T cell receptor beta chains from one sample, sequenced in a study of T cells in Graves' hyperthyroidism and ophthalmopathy. From the multiplex PCR reads, TCRdb called clonotypes with MiXCR, one entry per CDR3 protein. This sample has 470,000 or so distinct CDR3 sequences, with under 25% found just once. The sample comprised blood. These receptors were taken from a man aged 18 to 30 with Graves' hyperthyroidism. The CDR3 runs from the conserved cysteine through the conserved F or W. Fields, in order: clone size, J gene, V gene, CDR3 protein. Only some rows state a clone size, as once, few, many or a class for expanded clones.

clone_size: .; j_call: TRBJ1-1; v_call: TRBV19; cdr3_aa: CASWTGTPNTEAFF
clone_size: many; j_call: TRBJ2-7; v_call: TRBV7-2; cdr3_aa: CASSIVPGHTYEQYF
clone_size: few; j_call: TRBJ2-5; v_call: TRBV5-1; cdr3_aa: CASIMYAYQETQYF
clone_size: .; j_call: TRBJ2-7; v_call: TRBV30; cdr3_aa: CAWSGGLAYEQYF
clone_size: .; j_call: TRBJ1-1; v_call: TRBV24-1; cdr3_aa: CATSDSGQMNTEAFF
clone_size: .; j_call: TRBJ1-1; v_call: TRBV20-1; cdr3_aa: CSAPGLPKGNTEAFF
clone_size: .; j_call: TRBJ2-5; v_call: TRBV12-3/TRBV12-4; cdr3_aa: CASSLRGGGTQYF
clone_size: many; j_call: TRBJ2-5; v_call: TRBV5-1; cdr3_aa: CASSFGSMETQYF
clone_size: many; j_call: TRBJ2-5; v_call: TRBV12-3/TRBV12-4; cdr3_aa: CAGSWGGGETQYF
clone_size: .; j_call: TRBJ2-7; v_call: TRBV27; cdr3_aa: CASSFFHYEQYF
clone_size: .; j_call: TRBJ2-7; v_call: TRBV7-9; cdr3_aa: CVSSEPSRYEQYF
clone_size: .; j_call: TRBJ1-1; v_call: TRBV30; cdr3_aa: CAWSVSEGWVQDTEAFF
clone_size: many; j_call: TRBJ2-7; v_call: TRBV27; cdr3_aa: CASSGSGGYEQYF
clone_size: many; j_call: TRBJ2-7; v_call: TRBV5-1; cdr3_aa: CASSLGGIRAYEQYF
clone_size: many; j_call: TRBJ1-2; v_call: TRBV28; cdr3_aa: CASSLSGQGLHGYTF
clone_size: few; j_call: TRBJ1-6; v_call: TRBV27; cdr3_aa: CASSLSTGVNSPLHF
clone_size: many; j_call: TRBJ1-2; v_call: TRBV29-1; cdr3_aa: CRPPGQGAANYGYTF
clone_size: many; j_call: TRBJ2-7; v_call: TRBV28; cdr3_aa: CASSVKVGGSSYEQYF
clone_size: many; j_call: TRBJ2-5; v_call: TRBV5-1; cdr3_aa: CASHPAATRRETQYF
clone_size: many; j_call: TRBJ1-2; v_call: TRBV10-3; cdr3_aa: CAISLRDRDSNYGYTF
clone_size: .; j_call: TRBJ1-1; v_call: TRBV11-2; cdr3_aa: CASSLDNHLEAFF
clone_size: many; j_call: TRBJ1-2; v_call: TRBV9; cdr3_aa: CASSGRTWDGYTF